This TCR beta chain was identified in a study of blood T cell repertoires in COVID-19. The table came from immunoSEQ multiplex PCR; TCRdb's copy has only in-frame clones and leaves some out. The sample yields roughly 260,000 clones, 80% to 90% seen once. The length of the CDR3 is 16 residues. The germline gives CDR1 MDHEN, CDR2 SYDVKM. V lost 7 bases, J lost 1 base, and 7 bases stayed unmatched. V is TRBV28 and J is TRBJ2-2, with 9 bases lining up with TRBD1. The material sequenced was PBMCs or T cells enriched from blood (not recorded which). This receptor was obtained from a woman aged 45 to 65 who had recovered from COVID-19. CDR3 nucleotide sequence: TGTGCCAGCACTCCCGGGGGACAGGGGAACACCGGGGAGCTGTTTTTT. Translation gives CASTPGGQGNTGELFF.